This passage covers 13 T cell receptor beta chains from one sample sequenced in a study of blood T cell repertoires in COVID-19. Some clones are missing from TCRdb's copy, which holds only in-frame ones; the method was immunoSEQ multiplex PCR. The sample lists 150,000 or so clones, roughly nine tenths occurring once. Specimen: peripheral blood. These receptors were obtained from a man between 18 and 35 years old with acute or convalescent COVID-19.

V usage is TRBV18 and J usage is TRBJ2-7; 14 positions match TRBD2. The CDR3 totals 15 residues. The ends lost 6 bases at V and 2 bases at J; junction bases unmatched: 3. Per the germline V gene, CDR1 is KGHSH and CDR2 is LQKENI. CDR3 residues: CASSQTSGGAYEQYF. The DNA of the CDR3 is TGTGCCAGCTCCCAGACTAGCGGGGGGGCCTACGAGCAGTACTTC.

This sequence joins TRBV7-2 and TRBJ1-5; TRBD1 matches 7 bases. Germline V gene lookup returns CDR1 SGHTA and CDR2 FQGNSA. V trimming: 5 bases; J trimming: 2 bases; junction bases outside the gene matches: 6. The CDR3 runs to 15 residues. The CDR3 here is CASSGRQGRNQPQHF. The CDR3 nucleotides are TGTGCCAGCAGCGGAAGACAGGGCCGCAATCAGCCCCAGCATTTT. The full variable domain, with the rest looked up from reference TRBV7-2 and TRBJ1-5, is GAGVSQSPSNKVTEKGKDVELRCDPISGHTALYWYRQSLGQGLEFLIYFQGNSAPDKSGLPSDRFSAERTGGSVSTLTIQRTQQEDSAVYLCASSGRQGRNQPQHFGDGTRLSIL.

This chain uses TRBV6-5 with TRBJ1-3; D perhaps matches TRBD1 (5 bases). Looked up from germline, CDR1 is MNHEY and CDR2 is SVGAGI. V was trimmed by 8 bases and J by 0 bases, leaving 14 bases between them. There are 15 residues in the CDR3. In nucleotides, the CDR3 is TGTGCCAGCGGCCTGGACATTTACTCTGGAAACACCATATATTTT. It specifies CASGLDIYSGNTIYF.

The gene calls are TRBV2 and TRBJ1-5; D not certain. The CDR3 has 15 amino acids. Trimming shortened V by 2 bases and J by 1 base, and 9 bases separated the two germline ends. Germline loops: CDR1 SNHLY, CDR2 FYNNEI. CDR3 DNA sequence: TGTGCCAGCAGTGAACGCGGTACGAGCAATCAGCCCCAGCATTTT. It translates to CASSERGTSNQPQHF.

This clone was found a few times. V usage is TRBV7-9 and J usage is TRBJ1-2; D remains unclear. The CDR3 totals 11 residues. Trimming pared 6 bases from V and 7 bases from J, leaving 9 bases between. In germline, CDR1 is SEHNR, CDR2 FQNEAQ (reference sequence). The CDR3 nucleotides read TGTGCCAGCAGTCGCTATTTTGGCTACACCTTC. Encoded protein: CASSRYFGYTF.

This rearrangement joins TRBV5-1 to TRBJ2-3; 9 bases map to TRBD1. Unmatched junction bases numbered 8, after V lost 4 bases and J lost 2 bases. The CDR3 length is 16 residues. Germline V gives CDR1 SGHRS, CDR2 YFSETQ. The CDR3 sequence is CASSPWTGANTDTQYF. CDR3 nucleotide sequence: TGCGCCAGCAGCCCTTGGACAGGGGCAAACACAGATACGCAGTATTTT.

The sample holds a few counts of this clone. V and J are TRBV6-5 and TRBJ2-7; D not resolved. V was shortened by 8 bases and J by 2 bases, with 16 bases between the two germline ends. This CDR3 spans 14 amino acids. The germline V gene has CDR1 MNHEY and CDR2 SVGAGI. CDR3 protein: CASYEARPPYEQYF. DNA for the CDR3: TGTGCCAGCTATGAGGCCCGCCCTCCCTACGAGCAGTACTTC.

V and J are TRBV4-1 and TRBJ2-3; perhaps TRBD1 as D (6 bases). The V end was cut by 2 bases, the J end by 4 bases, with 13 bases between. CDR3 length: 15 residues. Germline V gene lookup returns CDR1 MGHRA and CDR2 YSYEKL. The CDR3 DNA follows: TGCGCCAGCAGCCAAAGCAGGACAGCCCCAGATACGCAGTATTTT. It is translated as CASSQSRTAPDTQYF.

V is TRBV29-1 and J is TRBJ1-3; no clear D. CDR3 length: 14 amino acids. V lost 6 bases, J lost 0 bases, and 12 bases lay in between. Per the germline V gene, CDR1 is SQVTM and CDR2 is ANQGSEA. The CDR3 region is CSVSARGSGNTIYF. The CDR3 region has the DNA TGCAGCGTATCGGCGAGAGGCTCTGGAAACACCATATATTTT.

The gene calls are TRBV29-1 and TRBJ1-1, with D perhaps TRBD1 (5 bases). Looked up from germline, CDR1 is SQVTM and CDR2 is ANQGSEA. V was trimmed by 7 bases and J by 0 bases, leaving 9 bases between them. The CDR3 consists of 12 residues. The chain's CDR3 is CSARTMNTEAFF. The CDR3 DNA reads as TGCAGCGCAAGGACAATGAACACTGAAGCTTTCTTT.

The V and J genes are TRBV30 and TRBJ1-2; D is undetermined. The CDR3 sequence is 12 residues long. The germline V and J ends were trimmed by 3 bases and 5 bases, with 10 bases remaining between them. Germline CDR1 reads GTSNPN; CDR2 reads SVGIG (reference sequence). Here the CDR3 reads CAWSAVLYGYTF. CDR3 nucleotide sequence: TGTGCCTGGAGCGCAGTTCTTTATGGCTACACCTTC.

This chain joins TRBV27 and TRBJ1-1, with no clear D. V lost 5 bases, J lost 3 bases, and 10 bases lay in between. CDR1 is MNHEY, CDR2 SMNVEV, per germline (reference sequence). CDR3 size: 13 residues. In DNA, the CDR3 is TGTGCCAGCAGTCTCCGCCGGGACACTGAAGCTTTCTTT. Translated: CASSLRRDTEAFF.

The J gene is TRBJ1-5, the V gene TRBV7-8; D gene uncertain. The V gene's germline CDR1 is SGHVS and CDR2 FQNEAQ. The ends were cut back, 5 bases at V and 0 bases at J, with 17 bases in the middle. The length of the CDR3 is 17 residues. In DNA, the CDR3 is TGTGCCAGCAGCATAGTTAGGACTGCTAGTAGCAATCAGCCCCAGCATTTT. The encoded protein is CASSIVRTASSNQPQHF.